This passage covers 25 T cell receptor beta chains from one sample sequenced in a study of cytomegalovirus exposure and HLA in healthy donors. The PCR made use of 60 Vbeta and 13 Jbeta primers. The protocol was immunoSEQ multiplex PCR, while the TCRdb copy is restricted to in-frame clones and leaves out a portion. The profile shows 200,000 to 300,000 clones, 80% to 90% of them singletons. Sequencing was done on a sample of PBMCs. The receptors were sampled from a woman aged 40 to 50 in good health and CMV-seropositive.

This clone was seen only a few times. The rearrangement joins TRBV4-2 to TRBJ1-2, with D possibly being TRBD1 (6 bases). Germline loops: CDR1 LGHNA, CDR2 YNFKEQ. This CDR3 is 18 amino acids long. V lost 3 bases and J lost 2, with 22 bases in between. The CDR3 region is CASSHQGGTGNKNYGYTF. The CDR3 DNA is TGTGCCAGCAGCCACCAAGGCGGTACAGGGAACAAAAACTATGGCTACACCTTC.

The chain recombines TRBV7-9 with TRBJ2-7; possibly TRBD1 for D (6 bases). Germline V gene data show CDR1 as SEHNR and CDR2 as FQNEAQ (reference sequence). V lost 4 bases to trimming and J lost 2 bases, with 12 bases between them. This CDR3 contains 14 residues. The CDR3 protein is CASSSEGGAYEQYF. The CDR3 DNA is TGTGCCAGCAGCTCCGAAGGGGGAGCCTACGAGCAGTACTTC.

The chain is built from TRBV7-3 and TRBJ1-6; a possible D gene is TRBD1 (5 bases). The CDR3 length is 15 residues. Germline CDR1 is SGHTA and CDR2 is FQGTGA. V was pared by 0 bases and J by 9 bases, with 12 bases between. CDR3 residues: CASSLTGQGGSPLHF. DNA for the CDR3: TGTGCCAGCAGCTTAACTGGTCAGGGTGGTTCACCCCTCCACTTT.

The rearrangement joins TRBV28 to TRBJ1-2, with D possibly matching TRBD1 (6 bases). CDR1 and CDR2 (germline): MDHEN, SYDVKM. The CDR3 is made up of 12 amino acids. Trimming removed 10 bases from V and 8 bases from J, with 17 bases in between. CDR3 loop: CAIDRYSGGYTF. The CDR3 DNA reads as TGTGCCATAGACAGGTACTCGGGGGGCTACACCTTC.

J is TRBJ1-4 and V is TRBV6-1, with 7 bases that match TRBD1. This CDR3 comprises 16 residues. V was clipped by 5 bases and J by 3 bases; unmatched bases: 9. Germline assignment: CDR1 MNHNS and CDR2 SASEGT. The CDR3 region is CASSQGTAGANEKLFF. CDR3 nucleotide sequence: TGTGCCAGCAGTCAAGGGACAGCAGGGGCTAATGAAAAACTGTTTTTT.

V is TRBV11-3 and J is TRBJ2-7; D call uncertain. The germline V gene has CDR1 SGHNT and CDR2 YENEEA. V lost 1 base, J lost 1 base, and 5 bases lay in between. The CDR3 loop spans 13 amino acids. CDR3 loop: CASSLGTSYEQYF. The CDR3 bases are TGTGCCAGCAGCTTAGGCACTTCCTACGAGCAGTACTTC.

The rearrangement uses TRBV27 and TRBJ2-7, with 8 bases fitting TRBD2. The CDR3 is made up of 14 amino acids. Unmatched junction bases numbered 2, after V lost 3 bases and J lost 1 base. In germline, CDR1 is MNHEY, CDR2 SMNVEV (reference sequence). The CDR3 loop reads CASSLGLGSYEQYF. As DNA, the CDR3 is TGTGCCAGCAGTTTGGGACTAGGATCCTACGAGCAGTACTTC.

V is TRBV9 and J is TRBJ1-3; 7 positions match TRBD1. The CDR3 runs to 18 residues. Germline loops: CDR1 SGDLS, CDR2 YYNGEE. V was pared by 4 bases and J by 1 base, with 14 bases of the junction left unmatched. CDR3 in DNA: TGTGCCAGCAGCCTATCCTCCAGGGGGATAGTATCTGGAAACACCATATATTTT. Protein product: CASSLSSRGIVSGNTIYF.

The chain links TRBV2 to TRBJ2-1; D is ambiguous. CDR3 length equals 14 residues. Germline CDR1 reads SNHLY; CDR2 reads FYNNEI. The V end lost 10 bases, the J end lost 3 bases, and 16 bases lay between the germline ends. The CDR3, as DNA: TGTGCCACCCGCGGAAGCAACTACTACAATGAGCAGTTCTTC. It encodes CATRGSNYYNEQFF.

The rearrangement links TRBV5-6 to TRBJ1-2; 9 nucleotides agree with TRBD1. Germline values: CDR1 SGHDT, CDR2 YYEEEE. The length of the CDR3 is 15 residues. With 4 bases clipped from V and 5 bases from J, the junction kept 9 bases outside the gene matches. CDR3 loop: CASSALPTGGYGYTF. The DNA of the CDR3 is TGTGCCAGCAGCGCCTTACCGACAGGGGGTTATGGCTACACCTTC.

This clone was picked up a small number of times. V and J are TRBV7-2 and TRBJ2-1; 7 bases map to TRBD2. CDR1 is SGHTA, CDR2 FQGNSA, per germline. The V segment lost 7 bases and the J segment 6 bases; nucleotides outside the gene matches: 6. CDR3 length: 13 amino acids. The CDR3 region is CASTSTSPNEQFF. CDR3 bases: TGTGCCAGCACCTCGACTAGCCCCAATGAGCAGTTCTTC.

Remarks on this clone: The junction departs from the called germline gene at one end, perhaps through a read error. The gene calls are TRBV7-3 and TRBJ2-2; TRBD2 agrees at 9 bases. The CDR3 runs to 16 residues. Germline values: CDR1 SGHTA, CDR2 FQGTGA. The chain's CDR3 is CASSPHGLAKTGELFF. DNA of the CDR3: TGTGCCAGCAGCCCCCACGGACTAGCGAAAACCGGGGAGCTGTTTTTT. The full variable domain, rest sourced from reference TRBV7-3 and TRBJ2-2, is GAGVSQTPSNKVTEKGKYVELRCDPISGHTALYWYRQSLGQGPEFLIYFQGTGAADDSGLPNDRFFAVRPEGSVSTLKIQRTERGDSAVYLCASSPHGLAKTGELFFGEGSRLTVL.

For the CDR3, the DNA is TGTGCCAGCCAAGAAGACGGGAACCCCCAAGAGACCCAGTACTTC. This encodes CASQEDGNPQETQYF. The gene calls are TRBV5-4 and TRBJ2-5; TRBD2 is a possible D gene (5 bases). CDR1 is SGHNT, CDR2 YYREEE, per germline (reference sequence). The CDR3 totals 15 residues. V lost 7 bases, J lost 1 base, and 17 bases lay in between.

V is TRBV12-5 and J is TRBJ2-5, with TRBD2 identical over 11 bases. This CDR3 has 12 amino acids. CDR1 and CDR2 (germline): LGHNT, FRNRAP. This chain's CDR3 is CASSGRGETQYF. The CDR3 DNA reads as TGTGCAAGTAGCGGGAGGGGAGAGACCCAGTACTTC.

V gene TRBV11-3 combines with J gene TRBJ2-2; 10 nucleotides align to TRBD2. J lost 6 bases, V lost 5 bases, and 3 bases had no gene match. The germline V gene has CDR1 SGHNT and CDR2 YENEEA. The CDR3 length is 14 residues. CDR3 in amino acids: CASSRTSGPGELFF. The DNA of the CDR3 is TGTGCCAGCAGCAGGACTAGCGGTCCCGGGGAGCTGTTTTTT.

The genes are TRBV5-6 and TRBJ2-1, with 9 bases lining up with TRBD1. The CDR3 is 14 residues long. V was clipped by 4 bases and J by 2 bases; unmatched bases: 1. Germline-derived CDR1 and CDR2 are SGHDT and YYEEEE. CDR3: CASSHRGPYNEQFF. The CDR3 region has the DNA TGTGCCAGCAGCCACAGGGGGCCCTACAATGAGCAGTTCTTC.

The chain links TRBV6-1 to TRBJ1-1, with a weak D call TRBD1 (5 bases). The CDR3 has 13 amino acids. V lost 7 bases and J lost 10, with 19 bases in between. Germline CDR1 and CDR2: MNHNS and SASEGT. The CDR3 reads CASKIRGAETAFF. The DNA for the CDR3 is TGTGCCAGCAAAATTAGGGGTGCGGAAACAGCTTTCTTT.

The rearrangement joins TRBV2 to TRBJ2-3; 8 bases map to TRBD2. V shed 4 bases and J 3 bases; nucleotides not matched to a gene: 3. This CDR3 region has 14 residues. In germline, CDR1 is SNHLY, CDR2 FYNNEI. CDR3 in amino acids: CASSGASGTDTQYF. The CDR3 DNA sequence: TGTGCCAGCAGTGGGGCTAGCGGGACAGATACGCAGTATTTT.

This chain links TRBV28 with TRBJ2-2, with D uncertain. The germline gives CDR1 MDHEN, CDR2 SYDVKM. The CDR3 contains 12 residues. The germline V and J ends were trimmed by 6 bases and 1 base, with 3 bases remaining between them. As DNA, the CDR3 is TGTGCCAGCAGCTTGAACACCGGGGAGCTGTTTTTT. It yields the protein CASSLNTGELFF.

V and J are TRBV11-3 and TRBJ1-5; possibly TRBD1 for D (5 bases). This CDR3 is 16 amino acids long. V shed 4 bases and J shed 3 bases, with 16 bases lying between them. Germline CDR1 reads SGHNT; CDR2 reads YENEEA. The CDR3 sequence: CASSSLRQMLNQPQHF. The CDR3 bases are TGTGCCAGCAGCTCCCTAAGACAGATGCTCAATCAGCCCCAGCATTTT.

This clone was detected a few times. The chain carries TRBV9 and TRBJ1-2; D ambiguous. This CDR3 is built from 13 residues. Germline V gene data show CDR1 as SGDLS and CDR2 as YYNGEE. V dropped 4 bases and J dropped 5 bases, with 12 bases sitting between them. CDR3 DNA sequence: TGTGCCAGCAGCCTCGGAGGCATGTATGGCTACACCTTC. Protein sequence: CASSLGGMYGYTF.

The chain employs TRBV15 and TRBJ2-5, with TRBD1 as a possible D gene (6 bases). V lost 3 bases, J lost 2 bases, and 10 bases lay in between. Germline-derived CDR1 and CDR2 are LNHNV and YYDKDF (reference sequence). This CDR3 comprises 14 residues. The CDR3, as DNA: TGTGCCACCAGCAGGGGGGCCTTACAAGAGACCCAGTACTTC. This gives the protein CATSRGALQETQYF.

The CDR3 loop is CASSPYERERDEQYF. Here the CDR3 DNA reads TGTGCCAGCAGTCCCTACGAGCGGGAGCGGGACGAGCAGTACTTC. This chain joins TRBV28 and TRBJ2-7; TRBD2 aligns across 8 bases. This CDR3 has 15 residues. CDR1 is MDHEN, CDR2 SYDVKM, per germline. The V segment lost 5 bases and the J segment 5 bases; nucleotides outside the gene matches: 11. Filled out from reference TRBV28 and TRBJ2-7, the complete variable domain reads DVKVTQSSRYLVKRTGEKVFLECVQDMDHENMFWYRQDPGLGLRLIYFSYDVKMKEKGDIPEGYSVSREKKERFSLILESASTNQTSMYLCASSPYERERDEQYFGPGTRLTVT.

This clone showed up just once. The chain employs TRBV29-1 and TRBJ2-5; 10 bases fit TRBD1. The CDR3 has 15 amino acids. Unmatched junction bases numbered 13, after V lost 6 bases and J lost 6 bases. CDR1 is SQVTM and CDR2 is ANQGSEA in the germline V gene. The CDR3 region is CSVAAGTGVGQTQYF. DNA for the CDR3: TGCAGCGTCGCTGCCGGGACAGGGGTCGGACAGACCCAGTACTTC. Using reference TRBV29-1 and TRBJ2-5 for the parts outside the CDR3, the full variable domain is SAVISQKPSRDICQRGTSLTIQCQVDSQVTMMFWYRQQPGQSLTLIATANQGSEATYESGFVIDKFPISRPNLTFSTLTVSNMSPEDSSIYLCSVAAGTGVGQTQYFGPGTRLLVL.

The genes are TRBV27 and TRBJ2-1, with 8 bases fitting TRBD1. Per germline, CDR1 MNHEY and CDR2 SMNVEV (reference sequence). The J segment lost 0 bases and the V segment lost 3 bases, leaving 7 bases of the junction unmatched. There are 17 residues in the CDR3. CDR3 sequence (DNA): TGTGCCAGCAGTTTGTTCACCGGGACAGGCTCCTACAATGAGCAGTTCTTC. Its protein is CASSLFTGTGSYNEQFF.